Each of the 20 T cell receptor beta chains below was sequenced from the same sample in a study of blood T cell repertoires in COVID-19. Clones were read by immunoSEQ multiplex PCR, and TCRdb kept only the in-frame ones, dropping some. The sample yields approximately 110,000 clones, about 90% seen once. The specimen sequenced was peripheral blood. The origin of the receptors is a man between 45 and 60 years old with COVID-19, enrolled during active disease.

This rearrangement joins TRBV3-1 (or the pseudogene TRBV3-2) to TRBJ2-1; the D is unclear. Trimming pared 0 bases from V and 0 bases from J, leaving 6 bases between. The CDR3 has 15 residues. Germline CDR1 reads LGHDT; CDR2 reads YNNKEL (reference sequence). The DNA of the CDR3 is TGTGCCAGCAGCCAAGATATCCTCTCCTACAATGAGCAGTTCTTC. It encodes CASSQDILSYNEQFF.

This chain connects TRBV7-3 to TRBJ2-6; a possible D gene is TRBD2 (6 bases). This CDR3 contains 16 residues. Trimming removed 5 bases from V and 0 bases from J, with 11 bases in between. Germline assignment: CDR1 SGHTA and CDR2 FQGTGA. CDR3 sequence (DNA): TGTGCCAGCAGCGCCTCGGGGGACTCTGGGGCCAACGTCCTGACTTTC. Its protein is CASSASGDSGANVLTF.

The chain is built from TRBV6-5 and TRBJ1-1; no clear D gene. Germline lookup yields CDR1 MNHEY and CDR2 SVGAGI. The CDR3 is made up of 13 amino acids. V lost 6 bases and J 0 bases, leaving 8 bases between the germline ends. In DNA, the CDR3 is TGTGCCAGCAGCGCTTCTATGAACACTGAAGCTTTCTTT. The encoded protein is CASSASMNTEAFF.

V usage is TRBV19 and J usage is TRBJ2-7, with 14 bases identical to TRBD2. The CDR3 is made up of 15 amino acids. From germline, CDR1 is LNHDA and CDR2 SQIVND (reference sequence). The V segment lost 4 bases and the J segment 7 bases; nucleotides outside the gene matches: 6. The CDR3 loop reads CASSNPGLAGVEQYF. DNA of the CDR3: TGTGCCAGTAGTAATCCGGGACTAGCGGGAGTAGAGCAGTACTTC.

The count of this clone is one. The CDR3 nucleotides read TGTGCCAGTAGCGACGGGACACCCTACAATGAGCAGTTCTTC. This sequence encodes CASSDGTPYNEQFF. The chain couples TRBV19 to TRBJ2-1; maybe TRBD1 (6 bases). The CDR3 is 14 residues long. Germline CDR1 reads LNHDA; CDR2 reads SQIVND (reference sequence). V lost 6 bases to trimming and J lost 2 bases, with 11 bases between them.

The chain uses TRBV19 and TRBJ2-1; 14 positions match TRBD2. Germline V gives CDR1 LNHDA, CDR2 SQIVND (reference sequence). V was pared by 10 bases and J by 7 bases, with 9 bases of the junction left unmatched. This CDR3 spans 15 amino acids. CDR3 amino acids: CATRLAGGPQNEQFF. The CDR3 region has the DNA TGTGCCACAAGACTAGCGGGAGGGCCCCAAAATGAGCAGTTCTTC.

This rearrangement joins TRBV28 to TRBJ2-7, with TRBD2 identical over 7 bases. V lost 5 bases, J lost 3 bases, and 7 bases stayed unmatched. The CDR3 is 14 residues long. From germline, CDR1 is MDHEN and CDR2 SYDVKM. This CDR3 is CASSGDGLGYEQYF. The CDR3 DNA reads as TGTGCCAGCAGTGGCGACGGACTAGGCTACGAGCAGTACTTC.

This chain connects TRBV5-4 to TRBJ1-1, with D perhaps TRBD1 (6 bases). The CDR3 is 14 amino acids. Deletions cut 3 bases from V and 1 base from J, with 10 bases between. From germline, CDR1 is SGHNT and CDR2 YYREEE (reference sequence). The CDR3 here is CASSSDRTNTEAFF. For the CDR3, the DNA is TGTGCCAGCAGCTCGGACAGAACGAACACTGAAGCTTTCTTT.

This chain connects TRBV7-9 to TRBJ1-1, with D unclear. CDR1 SEHNR and CDR2 FQNEAQ come from the germline V gene (reference sequence). Between the trimmed V and J ends, which lost 3 bases and 9 bases, there was a span of 14 bases. This CDR3 has 13 amino acids. The CDR3 region has the DNA TGTGCCAGCAGCTTCGTCGGAGGCCTGAAAGCTTTCTTT. Translating gives CASSFVGGLKAFF.

The rearrangement links TRBV4-3 to TRBJ2-1; maybe TRBD2 (5 bases). V was cut by 3 bases and J by 0 bases, with 9 bases left in between. From germline, CDR1 is LGHNA and CDR2 YSLEER. The CDR3 contains 15 residues. DNA of the CDR3: TGCGCCAGCAGCCAGGACTGGAGCTCCTACAATGAGCAGTTCTTC. Translation: CASSQDWSSYNEQFF.

V usage is TRBV10-3 and J usage is TRBJ2-5; 12 positions agree with TRBD2. The CDR3 consists of 15 residues. J was trimmed by 1 base and V by 4 bases; bases with no gene match: 1. From germline, CDR1 is ENHRY and CDR2 SYGVKD. The CDR3 loop reads CAISGTSGTQETQYF. CDR3 DNA sequence: TGTGCCATCAGTGGGACTAGCGGGACCCAAGAGACCCAGTACTTC.

The chain is built from TRBV2 and TRBJ2-7; no reliable D call. The CDR3 sequence is 14 residues long. Trimming stripped 3 bases from V and 6 bases from J, with 15 bases between. Germline loops: CDR1 SNHLY, CDR2 FYNNEI. CDR3 amino acids: CASSEKATGSEQYF. CDR3 nucleotides: TGTGCCAGCAGTGAGAAGGCGACGGGTTCCGAGCAGTACTTC.

The chain couples TRBV24-1 to TRBJ2-5; 11 bases are a match to TRBD1. CDR1 is KGHDR, CDR2 SFDVKD, per germline. The CDR3 spans 16 residues. V dropped 5 bases and J dropped 5; count of bases not matched to a gene: 9. The CDR3 protein is CATSGSGQGVRETQYF. DNA for the CDR3: TGTGCCACCAGTGGTTCGGGACAGGGGGTTCGCGAGACCCAGTACTTC.

V usage is TRBV2 and J usage is TRBJ2-3; D not certain. Germline V gene data show CDR1 as SNHLY and CDR2 as FYNNEI. Trimming cost V 3 bases and J 4 bases, with 8 bases left between them. This CDR3 is 13 amino acids long. CDR3 loop: CASSDRRADTQYF. Written as DNA, the CDR3 is TGTGCCAGCAGTGATCGCCGCGCAGATACGCAGTATTTT. Variable domain in full (rest from reference TRBV2 and TRBJ2-3): EPEVTQTPSHQVTQMGQEVILRCVPISNHLYFYWYRQILGQKVEFLVSFYNNEISEKSEIFDDQFSVERPDGSNFTLKIRSTKLEDSAMYFCASSDRRADTQYFGPGTRLTVL.

The chain joins TRBV4-1 to TRBJ1-1; TRBD1 aligns across 7 bases. V lost 1 base and J lost 6; bases outside the gene matches: 2. Germline CDR1 is MGHRA and CDR2 is YSYEKL. This CDR3 spans 13 amino acids. The CDR3 reads CASSQVGGSEAFF. The CDR3 region has the DNA TGCGCCAGCAGCCAAGTAGGGGGCTCTGAAGCTTTCTTT.

This clone has just one count. The rearrangement uses TRBV18 and TRBJ2-7; D perhaps matches TRBD1 (5 bases). Per germline, CDR1 KGHSH and CDR2 LQKENI. The CDR3 has 14 amino acids. V dropped 6 bases and J dropped 2 bases, with 14 bases sitting between them. Written as DNA, the CDR3 is TGTGCCAGCTCGACCAGGGCAGGTACCTACGAGCAGTACTTC. Protein product: CASSTRAGTYEQYF.

The V and J genes are TRBV6-5 and TRBJ1-2; TRBD1 agrees at 10 bases. The junction had 11 bases not matched to a gene; V was cut back by 5 bases and J by 8 bases. The germline gives CDR1 MNHEY, CDR2 SVGAGI. The CDR3 spans 15 residues. CDR3 nucleotide sequence: TGTGCCAGCAGTCCTGACAGGGGGCAGTGGCGCGGCTACACCTTC. It yields the protein CASSPDRGQWRGYTF.

The chain couples TRBV10-1 to TRBJ2-1, with D perhaps matching TRBD2 (5 bases). V lost 0 bases, J lost 7 bases, and 16 bases lay in between. Looked up from germline, CDR1 is WNHNN and CDR2 is SYGVQD (reference sequence). The CDR3 loop spans 16 amino acids. This chain's CDR3 is CASSESAARGRNEQFF. The CDR3 bases are TGCGCCAGCAGTGAGTCAGCTGCACGGGGAAGGAATGAGCAGTTCTTC.

The gene calls are TRBV30 and TRBJ2-2; 7 bases agree with TRBD1. V trimming: 3 bases; J trimming: 6 bases; junction bases outside the gene matches: 1. Germline V lookup: CDR1 GTSNPN, CDR2 SVGIG (reference sequence). The CDR3 spans 12 residues. The CDR3 region is CAWRQGAGELFF. CDR3 bases: TGTGCCTGGAGGCAGGGGGCCGGGGAGCTGTTTTTT.

Note on this clone: The germline gene is not matched at one end of the junction; a read error may be the cause. The V call is TRBV18, the J call TRBJ2-7; D remains ambiguous. The CDR3 is 13 residues long. Germline values: CDR1 KGHSH, CDR2 LQKENI. The CDR3 sequence is CASSPPTSNEQYF. CDR3 in DNA: TGTGCCAGCTCACCGCCTACCTCCAACGAGCAGTACTTC.